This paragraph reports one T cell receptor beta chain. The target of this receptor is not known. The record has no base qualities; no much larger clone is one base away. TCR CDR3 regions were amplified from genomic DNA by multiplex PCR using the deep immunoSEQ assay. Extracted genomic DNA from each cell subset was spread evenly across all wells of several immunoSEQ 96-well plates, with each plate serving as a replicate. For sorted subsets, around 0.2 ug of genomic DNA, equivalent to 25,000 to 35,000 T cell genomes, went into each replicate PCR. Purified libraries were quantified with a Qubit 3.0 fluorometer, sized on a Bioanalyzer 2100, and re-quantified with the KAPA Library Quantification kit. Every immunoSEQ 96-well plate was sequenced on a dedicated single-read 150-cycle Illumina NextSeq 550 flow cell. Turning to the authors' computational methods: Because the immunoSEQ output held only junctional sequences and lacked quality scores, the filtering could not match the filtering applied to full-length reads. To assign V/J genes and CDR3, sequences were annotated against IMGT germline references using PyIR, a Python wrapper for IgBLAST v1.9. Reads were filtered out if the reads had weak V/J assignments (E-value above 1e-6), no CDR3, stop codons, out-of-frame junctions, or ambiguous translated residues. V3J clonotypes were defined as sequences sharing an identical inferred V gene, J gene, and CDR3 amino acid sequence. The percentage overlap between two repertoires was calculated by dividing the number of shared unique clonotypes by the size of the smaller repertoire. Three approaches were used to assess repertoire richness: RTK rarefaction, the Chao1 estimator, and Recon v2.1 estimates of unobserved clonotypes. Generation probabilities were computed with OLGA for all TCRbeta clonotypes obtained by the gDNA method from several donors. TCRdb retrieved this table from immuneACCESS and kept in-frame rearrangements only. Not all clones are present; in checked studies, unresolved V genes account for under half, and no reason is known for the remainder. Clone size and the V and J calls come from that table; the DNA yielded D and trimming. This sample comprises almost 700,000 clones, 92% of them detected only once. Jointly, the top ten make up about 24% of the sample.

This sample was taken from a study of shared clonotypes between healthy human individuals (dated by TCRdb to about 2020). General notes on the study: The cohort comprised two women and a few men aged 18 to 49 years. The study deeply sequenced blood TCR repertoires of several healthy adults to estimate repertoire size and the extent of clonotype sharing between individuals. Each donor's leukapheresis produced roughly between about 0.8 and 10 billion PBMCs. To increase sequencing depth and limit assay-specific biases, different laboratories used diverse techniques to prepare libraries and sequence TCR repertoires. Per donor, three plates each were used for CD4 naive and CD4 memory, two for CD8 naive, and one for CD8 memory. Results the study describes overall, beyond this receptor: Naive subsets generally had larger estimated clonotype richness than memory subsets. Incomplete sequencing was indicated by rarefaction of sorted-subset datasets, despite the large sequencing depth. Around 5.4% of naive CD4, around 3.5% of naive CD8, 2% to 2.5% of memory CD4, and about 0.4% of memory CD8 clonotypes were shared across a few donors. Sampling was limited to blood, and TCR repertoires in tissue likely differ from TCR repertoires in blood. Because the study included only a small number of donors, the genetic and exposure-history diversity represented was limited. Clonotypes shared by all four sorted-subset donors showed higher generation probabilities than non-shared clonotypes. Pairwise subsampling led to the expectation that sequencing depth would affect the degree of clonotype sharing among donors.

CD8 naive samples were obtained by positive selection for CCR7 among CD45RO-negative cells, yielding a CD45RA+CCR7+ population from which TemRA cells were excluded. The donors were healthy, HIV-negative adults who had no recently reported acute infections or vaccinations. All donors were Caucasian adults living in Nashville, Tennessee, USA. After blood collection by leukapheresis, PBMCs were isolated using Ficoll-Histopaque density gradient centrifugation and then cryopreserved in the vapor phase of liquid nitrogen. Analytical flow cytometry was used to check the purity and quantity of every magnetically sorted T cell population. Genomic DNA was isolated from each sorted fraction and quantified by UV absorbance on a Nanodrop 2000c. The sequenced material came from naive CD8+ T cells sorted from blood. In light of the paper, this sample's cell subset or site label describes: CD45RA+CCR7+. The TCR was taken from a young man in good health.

CDR3 loop: CASSSEGFNQETQYF. The DNA sequence is as follows: TGTGCCAGCAGCTCAGAGGGGTTTAACCAAGAGACCCAGTACTTC. The chain is made from TRBV9 and TRBJ2-5; the D element might be TRBD1 or TRBD2, as each aligns at 5 bases. The CDR3 has 15 amino acids, counting the end cysteine and phenylalanine. The read is trimmed to its CDR3 DNA, 45 bases read in frame from base 1. The germline V gene provides CDR1 SGDLS and CDR2 YYNGEE. The germline ends are 13 bases apart after V is trimmed by 4 bases and J by 0 bases.